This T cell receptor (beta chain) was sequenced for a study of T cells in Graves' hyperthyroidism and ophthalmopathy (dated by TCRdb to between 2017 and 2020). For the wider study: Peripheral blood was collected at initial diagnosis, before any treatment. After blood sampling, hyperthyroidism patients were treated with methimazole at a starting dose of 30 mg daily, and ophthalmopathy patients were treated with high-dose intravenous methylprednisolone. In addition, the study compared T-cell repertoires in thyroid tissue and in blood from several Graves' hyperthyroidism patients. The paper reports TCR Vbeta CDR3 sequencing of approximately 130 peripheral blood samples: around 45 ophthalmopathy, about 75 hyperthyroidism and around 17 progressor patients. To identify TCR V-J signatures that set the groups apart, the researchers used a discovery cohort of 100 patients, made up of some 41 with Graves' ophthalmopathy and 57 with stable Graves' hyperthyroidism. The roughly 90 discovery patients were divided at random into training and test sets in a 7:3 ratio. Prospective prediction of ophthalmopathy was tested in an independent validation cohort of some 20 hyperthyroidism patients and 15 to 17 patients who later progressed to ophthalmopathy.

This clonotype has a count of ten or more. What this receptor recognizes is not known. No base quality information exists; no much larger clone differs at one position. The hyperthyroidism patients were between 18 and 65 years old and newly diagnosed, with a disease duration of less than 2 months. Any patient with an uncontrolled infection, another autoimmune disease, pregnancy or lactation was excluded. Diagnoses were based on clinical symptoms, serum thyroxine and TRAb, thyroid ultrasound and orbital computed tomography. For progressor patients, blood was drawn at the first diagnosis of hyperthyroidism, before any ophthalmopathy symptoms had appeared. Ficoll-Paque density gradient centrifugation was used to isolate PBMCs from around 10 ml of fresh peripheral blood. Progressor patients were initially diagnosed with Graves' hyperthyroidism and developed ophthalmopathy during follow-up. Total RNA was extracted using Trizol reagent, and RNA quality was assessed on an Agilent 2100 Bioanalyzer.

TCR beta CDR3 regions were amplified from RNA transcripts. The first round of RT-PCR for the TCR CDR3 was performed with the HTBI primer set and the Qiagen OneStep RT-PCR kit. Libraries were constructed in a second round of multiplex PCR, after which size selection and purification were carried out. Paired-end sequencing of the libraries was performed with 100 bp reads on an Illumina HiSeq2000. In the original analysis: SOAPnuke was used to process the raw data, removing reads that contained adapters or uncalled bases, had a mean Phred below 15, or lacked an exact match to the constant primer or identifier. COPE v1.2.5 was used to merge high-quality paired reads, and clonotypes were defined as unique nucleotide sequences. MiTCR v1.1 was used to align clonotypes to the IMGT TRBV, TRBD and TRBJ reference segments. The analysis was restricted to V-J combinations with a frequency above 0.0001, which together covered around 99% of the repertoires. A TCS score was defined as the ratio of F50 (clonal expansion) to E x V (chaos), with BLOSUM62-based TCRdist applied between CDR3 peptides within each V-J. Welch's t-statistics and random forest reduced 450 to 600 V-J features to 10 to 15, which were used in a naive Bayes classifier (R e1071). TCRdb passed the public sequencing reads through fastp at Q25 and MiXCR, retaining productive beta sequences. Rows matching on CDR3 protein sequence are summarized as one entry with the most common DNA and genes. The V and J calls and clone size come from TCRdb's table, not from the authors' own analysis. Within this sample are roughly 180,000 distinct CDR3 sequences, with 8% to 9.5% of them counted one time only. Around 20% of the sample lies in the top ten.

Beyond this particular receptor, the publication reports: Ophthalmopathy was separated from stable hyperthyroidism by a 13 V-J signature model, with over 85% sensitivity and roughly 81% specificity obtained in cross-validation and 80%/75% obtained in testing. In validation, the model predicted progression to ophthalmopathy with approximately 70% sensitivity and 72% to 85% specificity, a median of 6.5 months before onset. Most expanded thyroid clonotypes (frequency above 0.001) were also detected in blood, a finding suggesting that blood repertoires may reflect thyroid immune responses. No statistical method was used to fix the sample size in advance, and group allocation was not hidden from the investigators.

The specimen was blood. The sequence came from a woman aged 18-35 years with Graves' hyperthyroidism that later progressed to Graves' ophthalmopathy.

The CDR3 protein sequence reads: CSGGILQPQHF. The nucleotides are TGCAGCGGTGGTATATTACAGCCCCAGCATTTT. This sequence uses TRBV29-1 and TRBJ1-5; the D gene cannot be resolved reliably. CDR1 and CDR2, per the germline V gene, are SQVTM and ANQGSEA. V and J are truncated by 7 bases and 7 bases respectively, leaving an intervening sequence of 11 bases. The CDR3, cysteine through phenylalanine, is 11 amino acids long. This entry keeps only the CDR3 DNA: 33 bases, framed from base 1.